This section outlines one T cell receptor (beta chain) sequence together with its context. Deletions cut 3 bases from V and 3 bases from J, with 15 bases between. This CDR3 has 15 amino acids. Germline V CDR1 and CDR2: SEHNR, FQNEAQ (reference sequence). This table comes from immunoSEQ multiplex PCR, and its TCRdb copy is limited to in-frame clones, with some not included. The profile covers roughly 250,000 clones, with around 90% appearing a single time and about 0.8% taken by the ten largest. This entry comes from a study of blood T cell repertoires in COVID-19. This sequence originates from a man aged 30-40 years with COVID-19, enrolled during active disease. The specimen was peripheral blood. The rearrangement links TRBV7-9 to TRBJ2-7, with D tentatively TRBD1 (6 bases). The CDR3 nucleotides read TGTGCCAGCAGCTTGTTTAGGGGGAACCTCTACGAGCAGTACTTC. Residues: CASSLFRGNLYEQYF.